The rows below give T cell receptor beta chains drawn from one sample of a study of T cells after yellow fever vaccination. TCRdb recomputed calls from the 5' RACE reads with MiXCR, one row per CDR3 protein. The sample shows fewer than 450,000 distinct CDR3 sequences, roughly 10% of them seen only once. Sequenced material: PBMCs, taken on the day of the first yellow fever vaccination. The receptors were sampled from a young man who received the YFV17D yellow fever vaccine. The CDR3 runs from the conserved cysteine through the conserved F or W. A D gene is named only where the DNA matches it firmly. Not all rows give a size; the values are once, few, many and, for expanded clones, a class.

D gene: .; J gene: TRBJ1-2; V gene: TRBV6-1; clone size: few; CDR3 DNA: TGTGCCAGCAGTCCTGCCCGTGGCAACTATGGCTACACCTTC; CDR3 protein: CASSPARGNYGYTF
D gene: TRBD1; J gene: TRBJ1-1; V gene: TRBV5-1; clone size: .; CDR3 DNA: TGCGCCAGCAGCGGGACAGGGGGAGTGGGCACTGAAGCTTTCTTT; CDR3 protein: CASSGTGGVGTEAFF
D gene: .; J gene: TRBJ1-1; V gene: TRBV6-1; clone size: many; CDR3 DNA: TGTGCCAGCAGCAACCTACGGGGTAGCTGGAGGGGCACTGAAGCTTTCTTT; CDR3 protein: CASSNLRGSWRGTEAFF
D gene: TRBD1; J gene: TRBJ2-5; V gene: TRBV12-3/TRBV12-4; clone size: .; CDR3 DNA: TGTGCCAGCAGTTTAGGGGCGTCCGTACAGGGGGTCGCAGAGACCCAGTACTTC; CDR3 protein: CASSLGASVQGVAETQYF
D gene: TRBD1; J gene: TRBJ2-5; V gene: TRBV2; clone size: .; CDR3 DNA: TGTGCCAGTCTTTACATCCCAGGGGGCGGGCAGACCCAGTACTTC; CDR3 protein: CASLYIPGGGQTQYF
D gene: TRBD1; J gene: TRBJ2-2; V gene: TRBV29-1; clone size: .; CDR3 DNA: TGCAGCGTTGAGGACAGGACAACGCCCGGGGAGCTGTTTTTT; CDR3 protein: CSVEDRTTPGELFF
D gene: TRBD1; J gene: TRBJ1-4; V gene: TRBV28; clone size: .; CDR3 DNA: TGTGCCAGCAGTTTACCACAGGGGAATGAAAAACTGTTTTTT; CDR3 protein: CASSLPQGNEKLFF
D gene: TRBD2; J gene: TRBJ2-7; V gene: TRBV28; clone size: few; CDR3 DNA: TGTGCCAGCCTTCGGAGCGGGGGGCGGGAGCAGTACTTC; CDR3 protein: CASLRSGGREQYF
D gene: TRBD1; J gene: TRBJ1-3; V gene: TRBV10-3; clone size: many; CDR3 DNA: TGTGCCATCAGTCTTGGACAGGGTGGAAACACCATATATTTT; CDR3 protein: CAISLGQGGNTIYF
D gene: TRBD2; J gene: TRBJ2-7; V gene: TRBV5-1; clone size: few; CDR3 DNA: TGCGCCAGCAGCTTGGGGACTAGCAGTAACTACGAGCAGTACTTC; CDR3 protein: CASSLGTSSNYEQYF
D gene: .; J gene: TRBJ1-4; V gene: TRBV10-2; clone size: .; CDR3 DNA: TGCGCCAGCAGGAGACTCGGGGAAAAACTGTTTTTT; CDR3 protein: CASRRLGEKLFF
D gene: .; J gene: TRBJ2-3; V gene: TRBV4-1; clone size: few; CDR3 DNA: TGCGCCAGCAGCCAAGGCCCACAGGGCGGCACAGATACGCAGTATTTT; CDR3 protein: CASSQGPQGGTDTQYF
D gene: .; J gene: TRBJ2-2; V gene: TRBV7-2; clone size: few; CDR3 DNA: TGTGCCAGCAGCTCCAACTTGGGGCAGGGGAGCACCGGGGAGCTGTTTTTT; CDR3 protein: CASSSNLGQGSTGELFF
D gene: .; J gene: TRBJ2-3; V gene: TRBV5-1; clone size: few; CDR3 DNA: TGCGCCAGCAGCGACCCCGCCCGGGCTAGCACAGATACGCAGTATTTT; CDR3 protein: CASSDPARASTDTQYF
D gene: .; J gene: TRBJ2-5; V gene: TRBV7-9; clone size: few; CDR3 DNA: TGTGCCAGCAACTGGGGGTATGTCTCAGAGACCCAGTACTTC; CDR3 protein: CASNWGYVSETQYF
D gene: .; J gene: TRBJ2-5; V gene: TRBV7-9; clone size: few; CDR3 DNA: TGTGCCAGCACCTCAACGGTTATGGGGGAGACCCAGTACTTC; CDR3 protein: CASTSTVMGETQYF
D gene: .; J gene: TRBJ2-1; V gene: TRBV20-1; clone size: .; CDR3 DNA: TGCAGTGCTAGAGATCCCCGGGCTGCGGATGAGCAGTTCTTC; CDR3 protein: CSARDPRAADEQFF
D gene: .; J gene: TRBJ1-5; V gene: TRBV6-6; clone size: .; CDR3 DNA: TGTGCCGCGGGCAATCAGCCCCAGCATTTT; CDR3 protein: CAAGNQPQHF
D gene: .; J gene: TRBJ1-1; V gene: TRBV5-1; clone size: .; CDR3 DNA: TGCGCCAGCAGCTTGGCGGAAGGGAGGGGCGGTACTGAAGCTTTCTTT; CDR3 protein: CASSLAEGRGGTEAFF
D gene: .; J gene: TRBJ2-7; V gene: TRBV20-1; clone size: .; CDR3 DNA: TGCAGTGCTAGATTGGGGGAGGCCTACGAGCAGTACTTC; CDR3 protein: CSARLGEAYEQYF
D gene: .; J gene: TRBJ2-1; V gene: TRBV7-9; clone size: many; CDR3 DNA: TGTGCCAGCAGCCCGGCCGGTGCCTACAATGAGCAGTTCTTC; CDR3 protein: CASSPAGAYNEQFF
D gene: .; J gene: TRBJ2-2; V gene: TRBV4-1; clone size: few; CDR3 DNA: TGCGCCAGCAGCTTTACTAGCTTCACCGGGGAGCTGTTTTTT; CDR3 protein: CASSFTSFTGELFF
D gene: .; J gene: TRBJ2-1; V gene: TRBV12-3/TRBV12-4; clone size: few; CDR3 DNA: TGTGCCAGCAGTTTCAACCTCTACAATGAGCAGTTCTTC; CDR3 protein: CASSFNLYNEQFF
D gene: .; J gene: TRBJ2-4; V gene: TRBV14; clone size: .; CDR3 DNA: TGTGCCAGCAGCCTAATCGGCAAAAACATTCAGTACTTC; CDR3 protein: CASSLIGKNIQYF
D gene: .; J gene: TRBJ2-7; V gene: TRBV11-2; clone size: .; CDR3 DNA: TGTGCCAGCAGCCCTAGTGGCAGGGGTCCCCGCGAGCAGTACTTC; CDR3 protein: CASSPSGRGPREQYF
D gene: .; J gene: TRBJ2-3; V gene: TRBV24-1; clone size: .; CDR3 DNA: TGTGCCACCAGCGGAGGACCTGCCACAGATACGCAGTATTTT; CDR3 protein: CATSGGPATDTQYF
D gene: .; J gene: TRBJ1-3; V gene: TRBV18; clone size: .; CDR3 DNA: TGTGCCAGCTCACCTAGACCATGGGGGACTGGAAACACCATATATTTT; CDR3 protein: CASSPRPWGTGNTIYF
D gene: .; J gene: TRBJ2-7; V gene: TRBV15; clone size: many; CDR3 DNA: TGTGCCACCAGCAGAGAAGGGGGTGAATCCTACGAGCAGTACTTC; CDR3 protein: CATSREGGESYEQYF
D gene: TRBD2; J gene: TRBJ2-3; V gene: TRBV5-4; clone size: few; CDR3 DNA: TGTGCCAGCAGCCCCTGGACTAGCGGGGGCCCCAAGTGGTATTTT; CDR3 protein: CASSPWTSGGPKWYF
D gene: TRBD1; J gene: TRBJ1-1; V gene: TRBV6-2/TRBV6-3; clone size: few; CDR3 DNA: TGTGCCAGCACCAACGGACAGGGCACTGAAGCTTTCTTT; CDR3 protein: CASTNGQGTEAFF
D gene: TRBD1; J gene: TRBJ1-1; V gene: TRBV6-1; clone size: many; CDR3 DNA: TGTGCCAGCAGTGGACAGGGGGCCACTGAAGCTTTCTTT; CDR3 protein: CASSGQGATEAFF
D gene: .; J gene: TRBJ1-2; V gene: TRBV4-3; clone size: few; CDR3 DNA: TGCGCCAGCAGCCCGGGCGGAGGGGACTATGGCTACACCTTC; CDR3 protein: CASSPGGGDYGYTF
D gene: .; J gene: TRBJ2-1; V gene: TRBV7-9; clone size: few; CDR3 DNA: TGTGCCAGCAGCTTCGAGACCACCTACAATGAGCAGTTCTTC; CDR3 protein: CASSFETTYNEQFF
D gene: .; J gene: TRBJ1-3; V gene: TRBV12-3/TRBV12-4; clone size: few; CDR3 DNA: TGTGCCAGCAGTGGCCGTGGGGCCCCCTCCTCTGGAAACACCATATATTTT; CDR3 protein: CASSGRGAPSSGNTIYF
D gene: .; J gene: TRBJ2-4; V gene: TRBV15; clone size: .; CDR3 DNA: TGTGCCACCAGCAGAGAAAGTCCCATTCAGTACTTC; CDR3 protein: CATSRESPIQYF
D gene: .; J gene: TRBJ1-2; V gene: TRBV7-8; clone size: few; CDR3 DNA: TGTGCCAGCAGCCCCACCAGGGTAGCCACTAATTATGGCTACACCTTC; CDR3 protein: CASSPTRVATNYGYTF
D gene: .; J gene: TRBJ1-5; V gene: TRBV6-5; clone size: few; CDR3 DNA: TGTGCCAGCAGTTACACTTATGTCTCCGGGAGCAATCAGCCCCAGCATTTT; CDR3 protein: CASSYTYVSGSNQPQHF
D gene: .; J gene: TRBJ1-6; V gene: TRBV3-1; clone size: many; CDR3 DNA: TGTGCCAGCAGCCTTACATCCTCTAATTCACCCCTCCACTTT; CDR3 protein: CASSLTSSNSPLHF
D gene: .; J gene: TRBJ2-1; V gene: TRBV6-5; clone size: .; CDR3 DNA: TGTGCCAGCACCCCCACCCAACGTCATCCCTCCAATGAGCAGTTCTTC; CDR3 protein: CASTPTQRHPSNEQFF
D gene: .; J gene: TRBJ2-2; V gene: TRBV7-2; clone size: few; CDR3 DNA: TGTGCCAGCAGCTACCGGGACGGCCTAGGGGAGCTGTTTTTT; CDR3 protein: CASSYRDGLGELFF
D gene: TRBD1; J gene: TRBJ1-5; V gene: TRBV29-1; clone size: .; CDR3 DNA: TGCAGCGTTGGACAGGGTAGGAGCAATCAGCCCCAGCATTTT; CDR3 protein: CSVGQGRSNQPQHF
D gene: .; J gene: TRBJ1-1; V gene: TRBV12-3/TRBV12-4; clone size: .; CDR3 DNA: TGTGCCACCTGCGGGCCGACTGAAGCTTTCTTT; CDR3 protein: CATCGPTEAFF
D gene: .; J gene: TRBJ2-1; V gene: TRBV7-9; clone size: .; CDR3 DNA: TGTGCCAGCAGCTTAGGGGAGGGGGCAAAGGCTGGTGAGCAGTTCTTC; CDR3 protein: CASSLGEGAKAGEQFF
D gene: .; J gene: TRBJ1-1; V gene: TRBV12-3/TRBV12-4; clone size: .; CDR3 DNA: TGTGCCAGCAGCCCGGGACACCCAAACACTGAAGCTTTCTTT; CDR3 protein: CASSPGHPNTEAFF
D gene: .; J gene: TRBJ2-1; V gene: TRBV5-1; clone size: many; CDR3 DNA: TGCGCCAGCAGCTTCATGGGAGGAGACAATGAGCAGTTCTTC; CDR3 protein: CASSFMGGDNEQFF
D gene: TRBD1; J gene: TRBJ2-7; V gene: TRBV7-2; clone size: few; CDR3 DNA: TGTGCCAGCGGAAGACAGGGCTCTTACGAGCAGTACTTC; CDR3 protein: CASGRQGSYEQYF
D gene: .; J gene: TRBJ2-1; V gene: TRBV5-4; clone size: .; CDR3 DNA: TGTGCCAGCAGCTTGGGACATTTGAATGAGCAGTTCTTC; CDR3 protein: CASSLGHLNEQFF
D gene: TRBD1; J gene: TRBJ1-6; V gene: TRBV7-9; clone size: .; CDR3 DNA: TGTGCCAGCAGCAAACAGGGGAATAATTCACCCCTCCACTTT; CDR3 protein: CASSKQGNNSPLHF
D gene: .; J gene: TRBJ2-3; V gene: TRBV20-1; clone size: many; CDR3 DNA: TGCAGTGCTAACAGGGTATCAGATACGCAGTATTTT; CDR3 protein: CSANRVSDTQYF
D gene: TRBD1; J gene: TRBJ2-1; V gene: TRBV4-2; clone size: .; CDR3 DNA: TGTGCCAGCAGCCAAGATCAGTTCCGGGACAGGGCCTACAATGAGCAGTTCTTC; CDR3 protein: CASSQDQFRDRAYNEQFF
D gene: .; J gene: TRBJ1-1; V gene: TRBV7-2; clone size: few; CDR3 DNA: TGTGCCAGCAGCTTATCGGGACCCCGGAACACTGAAGCTTTCTTT; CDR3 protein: CASSLSGPRNTEAFF
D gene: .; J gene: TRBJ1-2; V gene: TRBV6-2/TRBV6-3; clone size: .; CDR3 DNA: TGTGCCAGCCGCCGTGGGGTCTACTATGGCTACACCTTC; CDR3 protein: CASRRGVYYGYTF